A selection of T cell receptor beta chains follows, all from one sample in a study of blood T cell repertoires in COVID-19. Some clones are missing from TCRdb's copy, which holds only in-frame ones; the method was immunoSEQ multiplex PCR. This sample has about 220,000 clones, with less than 85% found just once. The sequencing sample was made of peripheral blood. The source is a woman between 65 and 79 years old with acute or convalescent COVID-19. Each CDR3 is given with its conserved first and last residue. A D gene is named only where the DNA matches it firmly. Some rows have no size entry. The others give once, few or many, or a class for an expanded clone.

TRBV4-1	TRBJ2-1	TRBD2	-	19	CASSQAERGYIQEVNEQFF	TGCGCCAGCAGCCAAGCTGAGCGGGGGTATATACAGGAAGTGAATGAGCAGTTCTTC
TRBV24-1	TRBJ2-5	-	-	13	CATSASYQETQYF	TGTGCCACCAGTGCAAGCTACCAAGAGACCCAGTACTTC
TRBV2	TRBJ2-7	TRBD2	-	14	CASRDLAGSYEQYF	TGTGCCAGCAGGGACCTAGCGGGGAGTTACGAGCAGTACTTC
TRBV5-1	TRBJ2-1	-	-	14	CASSPRVSGNEQFF	TGCGCCAGCAGCCCACGGGTGTCCGGGAATGAGCAGTTCTTC
TRBV5-1	TRBJ1-1	-	-	12	CASSLDQIGAFF	TGCGCCAGCAGCTTGGATCAGATCGGGGCTTTCTTT
TRBV7-8	TRBJ2-7	TRBD1	-	15	CASSLGPGQGYEQYF	TGTGCCAGCAGCTTAGGTCCGGGACAGGGGTACGAGCAGTACTTC
TRBV7-2	TRBJ2-5	-	once	14	CASSLNQGQETQYF	TGTGCCAGCAGCTTAAATCAGGGGCAAGAGACCCAGTACTTC
TRBV7-9	TRBJ1-1	TRBD1	-	17	CASSSPGSGQVDTEAFF	TGTGCCAGCAGCTCCCCCGGCTCCGGACAGGTGGACACTGAAGCTTTCTTT
TRBV19	TRBJ2-1	-	-	15	CASAVTGSGGMGQFF	TGTGCCAGTGCGGTGACAGGGTCCGGGGGAATGGGGCAGTTCTTC
TRBV6-5	TRBJ1-2	TRBD1	-	13	CASSYSQGNGYTF	TGTGCCAGCAGTTACTCACAGGGGAATGGCTACACCTTC
TRBV6-5	TRBJ1-6	TRBD1	few	14	CASKLGTENSPLHF	TGTGCCAGCAAGTTGGGGACAGAGAATTCACCCCTCCACTTT
TRBV3-1/TRBV3-2	TRBJ2-3	TRBD1	few	16	CASSPHRGSTTDTQYF	TGTGCCAGCAGCCCACACAGGGGCTCTACCACAGATACGCAGTATTTT
TRBV15	TRBJ1-4	-	few	18	CATSRATGGKRENEKLFF	TGTGCCACCAGCAGAGCAACCGGGGGTAAGAGGGAGAATGAAAAACTGTTTTTT
TRBV7-6	TRBJ2-5	-	-	16	CASSLAGAGSQETQYF	TGTGCCAGCAGCTTAGCTGGAGCAGGGTCCCAAGAGACCCAGTACTTC
TRBV20-1	TRBJ2-7	-	many	13	CSASKGWADEQYF	TGCAGTGCTAGTAAGGGGTGGGCGGACGAGCAGTACTTC
TRBV2	TRBJ1-6	-	-	14	CASRQTAEGSPLHF	TGTGCCAGCAGACAGACAGCGGAGGGTTCACCCCTCCACTTT
TRBV6-1	TRBJ2-5	-	-	12	CASSEIRETQYF	TGTGCCAGCAGTGAAATTCGGGAGACCCAGTACTTC
TRBV9	TRBJ1-5	-	few	13	CASSLVGPGPQHF	TGTGCCAGCAGCCTTGTGGGGCCAGGGCCCCAGCATTTT
TRBV7-6	TRBJ2-2	-	-	19	CASSLDVLTGSANTGELFF	TGTGCCAGCAGCTTAGACGTACTCACAGGTTCCGCGAACACCGGGGAGCTGTTTTTT
TRBV2	TRBJ2-3	TRBD2	-	13	CASSAGEADTQYF	TGTGCCAGCAGCGCGGGGGAAGCAGATACGCAGTATTTT
TRBV6-2/TRBV6-3	TRBJ1-5	-	-	16	CASSPGTRVLMGPQHF	TGTGCCAGCAGCCCCGGGACACGGGTCTTGATGGGTCCCCAGCATTTT
TRBV6-5	TRBJ1-2	-	-	12	CASSSTGSGYTF	TGTGCCAGCAGCTCAACAGGGAGTGGCTACACCTTC
TRBV25-1	TRBJ1-6	-	-	17	CASTSAGQGTNNSPLHF	TGTGCCAGCACCTCAGCCGGGCAGGGGACGAATAATTCACCCCTCCACTTT
TRBV2	TRBJ2-7	-	once	12	CASMTTEYEQYF	TGTGCCAGCATGACGACTGAGTACGAGCAGTACTTC
TRBV19	TRBJ2-1	-	-	15	CASSKGDLTYDEQFF	TGTGCCAGTAGTAAGGGGGACCTAACGTACGATGAGCAGTTCTTC
TRBV10-3	TRBJ1-2	-	-	12	CAISEEGVGYTF	TGTGCCATCAGTGAGGAAGGGGTGGGCTACACCTTC
TRBV19	TRBJ2-1	TRBD2	-	17	CASSMQDGGGTNNEQFF	TGTGCCAGTAGTATGCAAGACGGCGGGGGGACCAACAATGAGCAGTTCTTC
TRBV7-3	TRBJ2-3	TRBD2	-	19	CASSLTGTSGGLSTDTQYF	TGTGCCAGCAGCTTAACGGGGACTAGCGGGGGGCTAAGCACAGATACGCAGTATTTT
TRBV5-6	TRBJ2-7	TRBD2	-	16	CASSNGLAGDYYEQYF	TGTGCCAGCAGCAACGGACTAGCGGGGGACTACTACGAGCAGTACTTC
TRBV18	TRBJ2-3	-	-	13	CASYLTVTDTQYF	TGTGCCAGCTACTTGACAGTAACAGATACGCAGTATTTT
TRBV24-1	TRBJ2-5	TRBD2	once	16	CATSDRGTSLQETQYF	TGTGCCACCAGTGACCGGGGGACTAGCCTCCAAGAGACCCAGTACTTC
TRBV2	TRBJ2-5	-	-	14	CASTGPGIQETQYF	TGTGCCAGCACAGGTCCGGGGATCCAAGAGACCCAGTACTTC
TRBV9	TRBJ2-1	TRBD1	-	14	CASIHGTGHNEQFF	TGTGCCAGCATCCACGGGACAGGCCACAATGAGCAGTTCTTC
TRBV29-1	TRBJ1-3	-	-	12	CSGRQPGNTIYF	TGCAGCGGCCGACAGCCTGGAAACACCATATATTTT
TRBV7-9	TRBJ2-5	TRBD2	-	15	CASSFTGTIQETQYF	TGTGCCAGCAGCTTTACCGGGACTATCCAAGAGACCCAGTACTTC
TRBV18	TRBJ1-1	TRBD1	-	14	CASSKGGAGTEAFF	TGTGCCAGCTCCAAAGGGGGCGCGGGGACTGAAGCTTTCTTT
TRBV7-2	TRBJ2-3	-	-	14	CASSFQTSWDTQYF	TGTGCCAGCAGCTTTCAGACTAGTTGGGATACGCAGTATTTT
TRBV6-5	TRBJ1-1	TRBD1	-	12	CASSTQQGVTFF	TGTGCCAGCAGTACCCAACAGGGGGTAACTTTCTTT
TRBV19	TRBJ2-2	-	-	14	CASSIDRQSGELFF	TGTGCCAGTAGTATCGACAGGCAGTCCGGGGAGCTGTTTTTT
TRBV29-1	TRBJ2-5	-	-	13	CSVKIRVRETQYF	TGCAGCGTAAAAATCAGGGTACGAGAGACCCAGTACTTC
TRBV5-1	TRBJ2-1	TRBD1	-	14	CASSLGQGAHEQFF	TGCGCCAGCAGCCTAGGACAGGGGGCACATGAGCAGTTCTTC
TRBV9	TRBJ2-3	TRBD2	-	15	CASSVPLAETDTQYF	TGTGCCAGCAGCGTACCACTAGCGGAGACAGATACGCAGTATTTT
TRBV5-1	TRBJ2-1	TRBD2	few	17	CASAASGARGSYNEQFF	TGCGCCAGCGCGGCTAGCGGGGCGCGGGGGTCCTACAATGAGCAGTTCTTC
TRBV7-2	TRBJ2-3	TRBD2	-	15	CASSSGTRGADTQYF	TGTGCCAGCAGCTCCGGGACTAGAGGGGCAGATACGCAGTATTTT
TRBV3-1/TRBV3-2	TRBJ2-7	TRBD2	-	14	CASRETSGSYEQYF	TGTGCCAGCCGCGAGACTAGCGGTTCCTACGAGCAGTACTTC
TRBV12-5	TRBJ2-5	TRBD1	-	17	CASGPGRTGTLQETQYF	TGTGCTAGTGGTCCGGGGAGGACAGGGACCTTACAAGAGACCCAGTACTTC
TRBV2	TRBJ2-7	TRBD1	-	16	CASRATSTGWSYEQYF	TGTGCCAGCAGAGCCACCTCGACAGGGTGGAGCTACGAGCAGTACTTC
TRBV2	TRBJ2-7	TRBD1	-	13	CASNIRDSGEQYF	TGTGCCAGCAATATCCGGGACAGTGGGGAGCAGTACTTC
TRBV2	TRBJ2-1	-	few	12	CASSGPAGEQFF	TGTGCCAGCAGTGGACCCGCGGGTGAGCAGTTCTTC
TRBV6-1	TRBJ1-5	-	few	17	CASSEGRGRGGEWPQHF	TGTGCCAGCAGTGAAGGACGGGGTCGGGGGGGAGAATGGCCCCAGCATTTT
TRBV11-2	TRBJ2-7	TRBD1	once	13	CASTLGGSYEQYF	TGTGCCAGCACCCTAGGGGGCAGTTACGAGCAGTACTTC
TRBV3-1/TRBV3-2	TRBJ1-1	-	-	14	CASSQVKGGAEAFF	TGTGCCAGCAGCCAAGTCAAGGGGGGGGCTGAAGCTTTCTTT
TRBV15	TRBJ2-7	TRBD2	-	18	CATSRDVGGAGGQYEQYF	TGTGCCACCAGCAGAGATGTCGGTGGAGCGGGGGGGCAGTACGAGCAGTACTTC
TRBV2	TRBJ1-5	-	-	13	CASSYTGNQPQHF	TGTGCCAGCAGTTACACCGGCAATCAGCCCCAGCATTTT